The clone carrying this T cell receptor beta chain was seen more than once but under ten times. What it binds is unknown. The CDR3 consists of 15 residues. Germline V gene sequence: CDR1 MNHNY, CDR2 SVGAGI (reference sequence). V lost 5 bases, J lost 5 bases, and 15 bases lay in between. The source of the sample is a study of graft-versus-host responses after intestinal transplantation. Study overall: Grafts were multivisceral, liver-intestinal, or isolated intestinal. Uniformly, recipients were administered anti-thymocyte globulin induction with subsequent tacrolimus and steroids for 3 to 4 years.

The study, taken as a whole, reports: Levels of circulating GvH clones at their peak were associated with early post-transplant HvG declines.

Profiled with immunoSEQ multiplex PCR; TCRdb holds only in-frame clones, not every one. The table includes tens of thousands of clones, over 75% detected once. The input for sequencing was unstimulated CD8+ T cells sorted from spleen or lymph node cells, taken before intestinal transplant. This TCR was recovered from a human donor who received an intestinal transplant. The chain is built from TRBV6-6 and TRBJ1-4; weak D call: TRBD1 (6 bases). The CDR3 sequence is CASSRIDRPNEKLFF. The CDR3 region has the DNA TGTGCCAGCAGTCGAATCGACAGGCCGAATGAAAAACTGTTTTTT.